This T cell receptor (beta chain) was sequenced for a study of cytomegalovirus exposure and HLA in healthy donors. Researchers ran the PCR with 60 Vbeta and 13 Jbeta primers. Measured with immunoSEQ multiplex PCR; TCRdb has only the in-frame clones, and not every one. The data hold some 110,000 clones, with about 81% observed a single time. Germline values: CDR1 GTSNPN, CDR2 SVGIG (reference sequence). V was clipped by 7 bases and J by 9 bases; unmatched bases: 11. CDR3 size: 13 residues. A note on this clone: Its antigen is still unknown.

Study-wide points: A later analysis by the authors found several of the most significant clusters apparently linked to common viral pathogens. In a later analysis, HLA-associated TCR beta chains were more clonally expanded than equally common others. In vitro experiments confirmed that three CMV-associated chains were specific for CMV antigens.

The sequencing input was PBMCs. This rearrangement joins TRBV30 to TRBJ1-5; the match to TRBD1 covers 8 bases. This TCR came from a woman in her twenties or thirties in good health and CMV-seronegative. The CDR3 reads CASLGQGGGPQHF. As DNA, the CDR3 is TGTGCCTCGCTAGGACAGGGAGGAGGGCCCCAGCATTTT.